This T cell receptor beta chain was recovered during a study of post-analysis software for immune sequencing data. Study background: Included courses were relapsing-remitting and secondary progressive multiple sclerosis; progressive-relapsing multiple sclerosis was also included.

Study-wide results and caveats: Patients showed TRBV5-6, TRBV5-1 and TRBV20-1 among five TRBV segments more frequent than in controls. Batch-mates among the samples co-clustered strongly by F measure. When compared against controls, multiple sclerosis patients showed significantly lower normalized Chao1 diversity.

Trimming shortened V by 0 bases and J by 4 bases, and 7 bases separated the two germline ends. The CDR3 extends over 13 amino acids. CDR1 is SQVTM and CDR2 is ANQGSEA in the germline V gene. The TCR beta cDNA libraries carried unique molecular identifiers. It was from about 1 to 10 million T cells that some 460,000 cDNA molecules came. TCRdb ran MiXCR on the PCR reads and lists one entry per CDR3 protein. The sample consists of about 760,000 distinct CDR3 sequences, just under 30% of them appearing once. Notes on this clonotype: Antigen specificity is unknown.

This receptor was identified in a girl aged 10-17 years with multiple sclerosis. The source material was blood. V usage is TRBV29-1 and J usage is TRBJ1-5, with a possible D match to TRBD1 (5 bases). CDR3: CSVEEGGNQPQHF. The CDR3 DNA reads TGCAGCGTTGAAGAGGGGGGAAATCAGCCCCAGCATTTT.